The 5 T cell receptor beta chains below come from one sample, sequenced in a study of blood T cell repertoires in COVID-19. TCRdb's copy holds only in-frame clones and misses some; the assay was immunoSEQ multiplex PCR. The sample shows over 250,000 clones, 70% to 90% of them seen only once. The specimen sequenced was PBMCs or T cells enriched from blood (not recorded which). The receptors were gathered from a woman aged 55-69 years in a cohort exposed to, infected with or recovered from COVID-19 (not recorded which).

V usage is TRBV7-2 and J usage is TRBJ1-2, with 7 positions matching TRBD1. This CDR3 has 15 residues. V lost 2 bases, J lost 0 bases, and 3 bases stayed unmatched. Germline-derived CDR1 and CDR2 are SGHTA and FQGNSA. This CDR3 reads CASSLKGAPNYGYTF. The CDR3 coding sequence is TGTGCCAGCAGCTTAAAGGGGGCCCCTAACTATGGCTACACCTTC.

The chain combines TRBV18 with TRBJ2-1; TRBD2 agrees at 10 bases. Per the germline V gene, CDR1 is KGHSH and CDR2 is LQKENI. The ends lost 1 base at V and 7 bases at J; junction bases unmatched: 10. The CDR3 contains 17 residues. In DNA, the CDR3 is TGTGCCAGCTCACCACGGGCCACTAGCGGGAAGGCTAATGAGCAGTTCTTC. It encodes CASSPRATSGKANEQFF.

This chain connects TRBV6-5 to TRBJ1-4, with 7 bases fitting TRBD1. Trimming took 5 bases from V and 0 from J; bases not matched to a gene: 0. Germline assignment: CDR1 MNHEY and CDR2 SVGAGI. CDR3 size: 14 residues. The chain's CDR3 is CASSQGATNEKLFF. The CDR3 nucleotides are TGTGCCAGCAGTCAGGGGGCAACTAATGAAAAACTGTTTTTT.

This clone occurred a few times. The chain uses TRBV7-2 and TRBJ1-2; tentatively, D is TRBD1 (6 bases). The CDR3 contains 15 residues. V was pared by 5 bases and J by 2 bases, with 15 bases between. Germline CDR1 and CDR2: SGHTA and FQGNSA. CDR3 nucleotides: TGTGCCAGCAGCCAGGGTACAGGGCAAAACTATGGCTACACCTTC. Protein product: CASSQGTGQNYGYTF.

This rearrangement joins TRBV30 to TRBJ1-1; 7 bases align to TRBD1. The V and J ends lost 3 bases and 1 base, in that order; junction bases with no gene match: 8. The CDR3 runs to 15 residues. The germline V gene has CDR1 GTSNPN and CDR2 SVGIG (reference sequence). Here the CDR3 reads CAWRLPDRENTEAFF. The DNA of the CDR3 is TGTGCCTGGAGGCTACCCGACAGGGAGAACACTGAAGCTTTCTTT.